This section outlines one T cell receptor beta chain sequence together with its context. Its target is unknown. Compared with germline, one end of the junction differs, possibly owing to a read error. This sample is drawn from a study of T cell repertoires in cytomegalovirus infection. Across the whole study: Indications of both CMV infection and matching HLA type were provided by public TCR beta signatures. The study's findings and limits: Across the ex vivo response, the dominant clonotypes were HLA-C-restricted CMV-specific TCR beta clonotypes.

TCRdb reanalysed the reads using MiXCR and keeps one entry per CDR3 protein. The sample shows 250,000 or so distinct CDR3 sequences, approximately 15% of them seen only once. This CDR3 is built from 16 residues. CDR1 is MGHRA and CDR2 is YSYEKL in the germline V gene. The sample comprised CD8+ T cells from PBMCs. This clonotype was obtained from a human donor in good health (CMV status not recorded). Some clones in this sample may be carry-over from other donors' samples. J is TRBJ1-1 and V is TRBV4-1, with 7 bases matching TRBD1. The CDR3 DNA reads TGCGACAGCAGCCCAGGATTTGGGACAGAGAACACTGAAGCTTTCTTT. Translated: CDSSPGFGTENTEAFF.